This T cell receptor beta chain comes out of a study of blood T cell repertoires in COVID-19 (dated by TCRdb to 2019 to 2021). Background on the whole study: Samples covering the acute and convalescent phases of COVID-19 were provided by collaborators in the United States, Italy and Spain. The prospective study material was composed of cDNA or gDNA derived from T cells, B-cell-depleted T cells, or PBMCs. Deeply sampled blood TCRbeta repertoires from subjects exposed to, actively infected with, or recovered from COVID-19 were included in the dataset. The repertoires were released in a freely available public database intended as a resource for research on the immune response to SARS-CoV-2. The samples were drawn from two sources: the first 160 participants of the ongoing ImmuneRACE study, and 1,000 to 1,500 subjects contributed by 6 global collaborators. The sample metadata nearly always contained a de-identified subject ID, COVID-19 status, age in years and sex. Where available, HLA class I and class II types were taken from metadata supplied by the sample provider and were not determined by assay-based typing.

Trimming at the junction amounts to 1 base on V and 4 bases on J, and the germline ends lie 11 bases apart. Counted from cysteine to phenylalanine, this CDR3 has 14 amino acids. Of the read, only the CDR3 DNA is kept; its 42 bases are in frame from base 1. Reading the germline V gene gives CDR1 SGHDT and CDR2 YYEEEE. In its sample, this clone was seen a few times. What antigen it recognizes has not been identified. Qualities for individual bases were not recorded, and no much larger clone is one base off. On the study overall, not on this receptor specifically: Clinical and demographic metadata were provided uncurated, with the amount varying by source and participant.

TCRbeta CDR3 regions were amplified from genomic DNA using the immunoSEQ Assay, a bias-controlled multiplex PCR. The source study handled its data this way. The number of nucleated cells in each sample was estimated from the amplification of reference gene primers within the assay. To quantify the absolute abundance of each unique TCRbeta CDR3 rearrangement, sequence reads were collapsed and filtered. For each sample, productive Simpson clonality was calculated as the square root of Simpson's diversity index over productive rearrangements. TCRdb holds this immuneACCESS table with in-frame rearrangements only. Some clones are missing; in checked studies, unresolved V genes explain under half, and the rest has no known cause. Clone size and the V and J calls come from that table; the DNA yielded D and trimming. The table for this sample lists 90,000 or so clones; around 90% of them were counted only once. About 3.2% of the sample goes to the ten largest clones.

Each collaborating institution followed its own protocols to collect whole blood in K2EDTA tubes. For TCRbeta analysis, collaborators shipped samples in one of three forms: frozen whole blood, isolated PBMCs, or DNA extracted from either of those sample types. The clonotype originates from a woman in her seventies with acute or convalescent COVID-19. The sample comprised peripheral blood. The chain employs TRBV5-6 and TRBJ1-2; a tentative D call is TRBD1 (5 bases match). The sequenced DNA: TGTGCCAGCAGCTTGAGGCAGGGTTTCTATGGCTACACCTTC. Its translation is CASSLRQGFYGYTF. Joined to the reference TRBV5-6 and TRBJ1-2 proteins, this CDR3 gives the full variable domain: DAGVTQSPTHLIKTRGQQVTLRCSPKSGHDTVSWYQQALGQGPQFIFQYYEEEERQRGNFPDRFSGHQFPNYSSELNVNALLLGDSALYLCASSLRQGFYGYTFGSGTRLTVV.